The 27 T cell receptor beta chains presented below share a single source sample, sequenced in a study of OX40 agonist ivuxolimab in advanced cancers. Libraries were constructed by the immunoSEQ multiplex PCR assay. In its TCRdb copy, this immuneACCESS table keeps in-frame sequences only and misses some clones. Where compared with another copy, unresolved V genes explain less than half of these, and the others have no known cause. This sample lists about 64,000 clones; roughly 80% were detected once. About 5% of the sample comes from the top ten. Sequenced material: CD4+ or CD8+ T cells sorted from blood, taken in a trial of the OX40 agonist ivuxolimab. Receptors originate from an adult with an advanced solid tumor such as melanoma, head and neck, liver or kidney cancer.

The count of this clone is one. V usage is TRBV27 and J usage is TRBJ1-1; D is undetermined. CDR1 is MNHEY and CDR2 is SMNVEV in the germline V gene (reference sequence). The CDR3 loop spans 13 amino acids. V dropped 3 bases and J dropped 1 base, with 6 bases sitting between them. The CDR3: CASSFSGNTEAFF. CDR3 in DNA: TGTGCCAGCAGTTTCTCGGGGAACACTGAAGCTTTCTTT.

This clone has just a few counts. The genes are TRBV11-2 and TRBJ2-1; 7 nucleotides agree with TRBD2. The V and J ends lost 6 bases and 3 bases, in that order; junction bases with no gene match: 5. Germline lookup yields CDR1 SGHAT and CDR2 FQNNGV. The CDR3 contains 14 residues. In nucleotides, the CDR3 is TGTGCCAGCAGGGGTAGCGGGTTCTACAATGAGCAGTTCTTC. It encodes CASRGSGFYNEQFF.

The chain employs TRBV19 and TRBJ1-2; possibly TRBD1 for D (6 bases). Germline values: CDR1 LNHDA, CDR2 SQIVND (reference sequence). This CDR3 spans 18 amino acids. Trimming left V 1 base short and J 4 bases short, with 22 bases between. DNA for the CDR3: TGTGCCAGTAGTATAGGTTTTAGGTCAGGGGCGTCGGGCTATGGCTACACCTTC. This encodes CASSIGFRSGASGYGYTF.

V and J are TRBV11-3 and TRBJ2-2; D is undetermined. This CDR3 has 15 residues. V was trimmed by 5 bases and J by 0 bases, leaving 10 bases between them. CDR1 SGHNT and CDR2 YENEEA come from the germline V gene. The CDR3 reads CASSPSLANTGELFF. The CDR3 nucleotides are TGTGCCAGCAGCCCCTCCCTAGCGAACACCGGGGAGCTGTTTTTT.

CDR3 sequence reads: CASSLQGGGTDTQYF. CDR3 DNA: TGTGCCAGCAGCCTTCAGGGCGGGGGAACAGATACGCAGTATTTT. J is TRBJ2-3 and V is TRBV11-3; TRBD2 agrees at 7 bases. CDR1 SGHNT and CDR2 YENEEA come from the germline V gene. CDR3 length: 15 amino acids. Losses at the gene ends were 5 bases for V and 3 bases for J; bases not matched to a gene: 8.

This clone appeared a single time. The chain recombines TRBV27 with TRBJ2-3, with 7 positions matching TRBD1. V gave up 5 bases and J gave up 3 bases; unmatched junction bases: 14. This CDR3 has 17 amino acids. Per germline, CDR1 MNHEY and CDR2 SMNVEV (reference sequence). Written as DNA, the CDR3 is TGTGCCAGCAGTGAATTTCATACAGGGGATAGTACAGATACGCAGTATTTT. Translated: CASSEFHTGDSTDTQYF.

The chain's CDR3 is CASSYDPRMNEAFF. CDR3 DNA sequence: TGTGCCAGCAGTTACGACCCAAGGATGAATGAAGCTTTCTTT. The chain joins TRBV6-5 to TRBJ1-1, with no clear D. Germline CDR1 and CDR2: MNHEY and SVGAGI. This CDR3 contains 14 residues. The ends were cut back, 2 bases at V and 7 bases at J, with 14 bases in the middle.

The chain employs TRBV7-6 and TRBJ2-7, with TRBD1 identical over 12 bases. The ends lost 5 bases at V and 2 bases at J; junction bases unmatched: 7. This CDR3 is built from 16 residues. Germline CDR1 and CDR2: SGHVS and FNYEAQ. CDR3 in amino acids: CASSVGTGGSTYEQYF. DNA of the CDR3: TGTGCCAGCAGCGTAGGGACAGGGGGCTCTACCTACGAGCAGTACTTC.

The CDR3 DNA is TGTGCCAGTAGGGAAGAAGGGGGGCTGGACGGGGAGCTGTTTTTT. Translating it yields CASREEGGLDGELFF. This chain joins TRBV19 and TRBJ2-2, with D perhaps assigned TRBD1 or TRBD2 (6 bases each). The CDR3 length is 15 residues. The ends were cut back, 6 bases at V and 7 bases at J, with 18 bases in the middle. Germline V gene data show CDR1 as LNHDA and CDR2 as SQIVND (reference sequence). Complete variable domain (other parts from reference TRBV19 and TRBJ2-2): DGGITQSPKYLFRKEGQNVTLSCEQNLNHDAMYWYRQDPGQGLRLIYYSQIVNDFQKGDIAEGYSVSREKKESFPLTVTSAQKNPTAFYLCASREEGGLDGELFFGEGSRLTVL.

The J gene is TRBJ1-1, the V gene TRBV4-1; no definite D call. This CDR3 comprises 15 residues. Germline values: CDR1 MGHRA, CDR2 YSYEKL. V lost 3 bases, J lost 5 bases, and 16 bases lay in between. This CDR3 reads CASSQAPSTRTEAFF. The CDR3 bases are TGCGCCAGCAGCCAGGCTCCATCGACCAGGACTGAAGCTTTCTTT.

The V gene is TRBV18, the J gene TRBJ1-3; D perhaps matches TRBD1 (5 bases). V lost 0 bases and J 0 bases, leaving 9 bases between the germline ends. Germline V gives CDR1 KGHSH, CDR2 LQKENI. CDR3 length: 16 residues. CDR3 protein: CASSPPGPTSGNTIYF. The CDR3 nucleotides are TGTGCCAGCTCACCACCGGGGCCTACCTCTGGAAACACCATATATTTT.

The J gene is TRBJ2-7, the V gene TRBV15; D is unresolved. CDR1 is LNHNV, CDR2 YYDKDF, per germline (reference sequence). The CDR3 length is 12 residues. V lost 4 bases to trimming and J lost 6 bases, with 10 bases between them. CDR3 coding DNA: TGTGCCACCAGCAAGGCAGGATTCGAGCAGTACTTC. Translated: CATSKAGFEQYF.

This chain uses TRBV12-5 with TRBJ2-5; possible D gene TRBD2, 5 bases. V lost 1 base and J lost 5, with 17 bases in between. The CDR3 is made up of 16 amino acids. Germline V gene lookup returns CDR1 LGHNT and CDR2 FRNRAP. The CDR3 DNA sequence: TGTGCTAGTGGTTTGGGGCCTACTAGGGCGGAGGAGACCCAGTACTTC. This gives the protein CASGLGPTRAEETQYF.

Comment on this clone: This CDR3 is also generated by other DNA sequences in the sample. The rearrangement links TRBV5-6 to TRBJ2-5, with 10 nucleotides matching TRBD2. This CDR3 contains 15 residues. Germline CDR1 is SGHDT and CDR2 is YYEEEE. V trimming: 2 bases; J trimming: 4 bases; junction bases outside the gene matches: 5. CDR3: CASSLVAGGRETQYF. The CDR3 region has the DNA TGTGCCAGCAGCTTAGTAGCGGGAGGTCGAGAGACCCAGTACTTC.

V and J are TRBV27 and TRBJ2-7; 8 nucleotides line up with TRBD1. Germline CDR1 is MNHEY and CDR2 is SMNVEV (reference sequence). The CDR3 has 15 residues. The V gene end was trimmed by 6 bases and the J gene end by 2 bases; junction bases not matched to a gene: 9. The CDR3 DNA sequence: TGTGCCAGCAGCCGAATGGGGACAGGAGCCTACGAGCAGTACTTC. Translated, it gives CASSRMGTGAYEQYF.

This clone was seen a few times. The chain joins TRBV15 to TRBJ2-7; 13 bases fit TRBD2. The germline V gene encodes CDR1 LNHNV and CDR2 YYDKDF (reference sequence). The V gene end was trimmed by 5 bases and the J gene end by 3 bases; junction bases not matched to a gene: 4. The CDR3 runs 15 residues. CDR3 coding DNA: TGTGCCACCAGCCTGGGACTAGCGGGAAGCTACGAGCAGTACTTC. Encoded protein: CATSLGLAGSYEQYF.

The chain combines TRBV19 with TRBJ2-2; tentatively, D is TRBD2 (6 bases). This CDR3 has 15 residues. V was clipped by 5 bases and J by 5 bases, with 15 bases between them. Germline V lookup: CDR1 LNHDA, CDR2 SQIVND (reference sequence). This CDR3 is CASSDPGLVTGELFF. CDR3 nucleotide sequence: TGTGCCAGTAGTGATCCGGGACTTGTAACCGGGGAGCTGTTTTTT. The whole variable domain, remainder taken from reference TRBV19 and TRBJ2-2, is DGGITQSPKYLFRKEGQNVTLSCEQNLNHDAMYWYRQDPGQGLRLIYYSQIVNDFQKGDIAEGYSVSREKKESFPLTVTSAQKNPTAFYLCASSDPGLVTGELFFGEGSRLTVL.

V and J are TRBV6-1 and TRBJ1-4, with D tentatively TRBD1 (6 bases). V was cut by 11 bases and J by 7 bases, with 17 bases left in between. In germline, CDR1 is MNHNS, CDR2 SASEGT. The CDR3 totals 13 residues. The CDR3 region is CAGATGLFEKLFF. In DNA form, the CDR3 reads TGTGCCGGCGCGACAGGACTTTTTGAAAAACTGTTTTTT.

The chain carries TRBV7-9 and TRBJ1-3; D is uncertain. Trimming left V 5 bases short and J 4 bases short, with 6 bases between. CDR1 is SEHNR and CDR2 is FQNEAQ in the germline V gene (reference sequence). The CDR3 length is 12 residues. In nucleotides, the CDR3 is TGTGCCAGCAGCCAAACGGGAAACACCATATATTTT. It yields the protein CASSQTGNTIYF.

The chain is built from TRBV27 and TRBJ1-6, with 9 nucleotides matching TRBD1. Germline lookup yields CDR1 MNHEY and CDR2 SMNVEV (reference sequence). CDR3 length: 14 residues. Trimming took 5 bases from V and 7 from J; bases not matched to a gene: 3. This CDR3 reads CASSRQGGNSPLHF. The CDR3 region has the DNA TGTGCCAGCAGTCGACAGGGGGGGAATTCACCCCTCCACTTT.

This chain connects TRBV5-6 to TRBJ2-1, with TRBD2 matching 7 bases. V lost 5 bases, J lost 0 bases, and 5 bases stayed unmatched. Looked up from germline, CDR1 is SGHDT and CDR2 is YYEEEE. The CDR3 is 15 residues long. The CDR3 here is CASRNGLGSYNEQFF. The CDR3 coding sequence is TGTGCCAGCAGGAATGGACTAGGCTCCTACAATGAGCAGTTCTTC.

The CDR3 DNA is TGTGCCAGTAGTGAAAGGACCTATCAGCCCCAGCATTTT. Translated, it gives CASSERTYQPQHF. The chain uses TRBV19 and TRBJ1-5; no definite D call. Germline lookup yields CDR1 LNHDA and CDR2 SQIVND (reference sequence). The CDR3 consists of 13 residues. Trimming shortened V by 5 bases and J by 5 bases, and 10 bases separated the two germline ends.

This chain connects TRBV15 to TRBJ1-2; D uncertain. Trimming shortened V by 1 base and J by 6 bases, and 15 bases separated the two germline ends. The germline CDR1 and CDR2 sequences are LNHNV and YYDKDF (reference sequence). The CDR3 is 15 amino acids. CDR3 sequence reads: CATSRGTAPTDGYTF. The DNA of the CDR3 is TGTGCCACCAGCAGAGGAACAGCACCTACGGATGGCTACACCTTC.

V usage is TRBV6-5 and J usage is TRBJ2-7; 10 positions match TRBD2. The CDR3 has 15 residues. V shed 4 bases and J 5 bases; nucleotides not matched to a gene: 8. Germline V gene lookup returns CDR1 MNHEY and CDR2 SVGAGI. CDR3 sequence (DNA): TGTGCCAGCAGTTCCGTAGCGGGAGGTGCCCACGAGCAGTACTTC. The encoded protein is CASSSVAGGAHEQYF.

In this sample, this clone turned up a few times. The chain carries TRBV10-3 and TRBJ2-3; 8 nucleotides align to TRBD1. The germline gives CDR1 ENHRY, CDR2 SYGVKD. V shed 1 base, J shed 6 bases, and the junction held 12 bases outside the gene matches. The CDR3 sequence is 17 residues long. The CDR3 DNA follows: TGTGCCATCAGTGAGTTAAACCGACAGGGGCGTCTGGATACGCAGTATTTT. It translates to CAISELNRQGRLDTQYF.

The chain employs TRBV5-1 and TRBJ2-7; no definite D call. Germline V gives CDR1 SGHRS, CDR2 YFSETQ. Trimming removed 2 bases at V and 6 bases at J, with 6 bases between. This CDR3 spans 11 amino acids. The CDR3 region is CASSLHAEQYF. The CDR3 DNA reads TGCGCCAGCAGCTTACATGCCGAGCAGTACTTC.

The CDR3: CASSYEGGGKLFF. The CDR3, as DNA: TGTGCCAGCAGCTATGAAGGGGGGGGAAAACTGTTTTTT. The rearrangement joins TRBV7-7 to TRBJ1-4; TRBD1 might be the D (6 bases). CDR3 length: 13 residues. The V and J ends lost 4 bases and 10 bases respectively, with 13 bases between them. Germline values: CDR1 SSHAT, CDR2 FNYEAQ (reference sequence).